The 11 T cell receptor beta chains listed next were all sequenced from one sample in a study of T cells in Graves' hyperthyroidism and ophthalmopathy. The source material, RNA transcripts, was used to amplify TCR beta CDR3 regions. The HTBI primer set served for first-round RT-PCR of the TCR CDR3. Each CDR3 protein is one row after TCRdb ran MiXCR on the multiplex PCR reads. The sample includes more than 500,000 distinct CDR3 sequences, around 15% seen only once; the top ten take around 13%. Sequenced sample: blood. The receptors derive from a woman aged 40 to 49 with Graves' hyperthyroidism.

The table lists this clonotype with a few counts. This rearrangement joins TRBV6-5 to TRBJ1-6; D remains ambiguous. V was shortened by 1 base and J by 0 bases, with 7 bases between the two germline ends. This CDR3 is 16 amino acids long. The germline CDR1 and CDR2 sequences are MNHEY and SVGAGI. CDR3 protein: CASSYFLSSYNSPLHF. As DNA, the CDR3 is TGTGCCAGCAGTTACTTCCTAAGCTCCTATAATTCACCCCTCCACTTT.

This clonotype was recorded at least ten times. Without the conserved terminal phenylalanine or tryptophan, this CDR3 likely stems from a read error. This rearrangement joins TRBV30 to TRBJ1-1; 10 positions match TRBD1. The V and J ends lost 3 bases and 2 bases, in that order; junction bases with no gene match: 3. Germline V gene data show CDR1 as GTSNPN and CDR2 as SVGIG (reference sequence). The length of the CDR3 is 14 residues. CDR3: CAWSGQGDNTEAFL. The CDR3 coding sequence is TGTGCCTGGAGCGGACAGGGGGATAACACTGAAGCTTTCCTT.

This clonotype was seen repeatedly, ten times or more. For the CDR3, the DNA is TGTGCCAGCTCACCGCCGAGGGGGCCGGTCTACGAGCAGTACTTC. Its protein product is CASSPPRGPVYEQYF. The chain recombines TRBV18 with TRBJ2-7; 7 nucleotides agree with TRBD1. The germline gives CDR1 KGHSH, CDR2 LQKENI. This CDR3 contains 15 residues. Trimming took 3 bases from V and 3 from J; bases not matched to a gene: 8.

On this clonotype: One base away lies a much larger clone, so this may be a sequencing read error. V gene TRBV10-3 combines with J gene TRBJ1-1, with a tentative D call TRBD1 (6 bases). Germline assignment: CDR1 ENHRY and CDR2 SYGVKD. The CDR3 is 15 amino acids. CDR3 sequence: CAISAEGGGSTEASF. The DNA for the CDR3 is TGTGCCATCAGTGCAGAGGGGGGCGGTTCCACTGAAGCTTCCTTT.

This clonotype was detected many times. The chain has TRBV7-2 and TRBJ2-7, with D unresolved. The CDR3 has 16 residues. Germline V gene data show CDR1 as SGHTA and CDR2 as FQGNSA. V gave up 6 bases and J gave up 1 base, with 19 bases separating them. The CDR3 sequence: CASSHPQASLSYEQYF. In nucleotides, the CDR3 is TGTGCCAGCAGTCATCCCCAGGCCTCGTTATCCTACGAGCAGTACTTC.

This clonotype was detected many times. The chain uses TRBV20-1 and TRBJ2-1, with 11 bases matching TRBD2. This CDR3 contains 15 residues. Trimming took 6 bases from V and 7 from J; bases not matched to a gene: 11. The germline V gene encodes CDR1 DFQATT and CDR2 SNEGSKA (reference sequence). CDR3 DNA sequence: TGCAGTGCGGCCCAAATAGCGGGAGGGCCGAATGAGCAGTTCTTC. It encodes CSAAQIAGGPNEQFF.

This clonotype was picked up many times. The genes are TRBV20-1 and TRBJ2-1; D uncertain. This CDR3 is 12 amino acids long. The germline V gene encodes CDR1 DFQATT and CDR2 SNEGSKA (reference sequence). Trimming stripped 0 bases from V and 9 bases from J, with 9 bases between. In DNA, the CDR3 is TGCAGTGCTAGAGATCAGTCTCTTGAGCAGTTCTTC. Protein: CSARDQSLEQFF.

The J gene is TRBJ2-1, the V gene TRBV6-5; tentatively, D is TRBD2 (5 bases). CDR3 size: 15 residues. Germline V CDR1 and CDR2: MNHEY, SVGAGI. V was trimmed by 2 bases and J by 5 bases, leaving 13 bases between them. The CDR3 nucleotides are TGTGCCAGCAGTTACCTTGCCCCCGGGGACAATGAGCAGTTCTTC. This codes for CASSYLAPGDNEQFF.

This clonotype showed up just a few times. The chain employs TRBV24-1 and TRBJ2-7; 9 positions agree with TRBD1. CDR3 size: 15 residues. In germline, CDR1 is KGHDR, CDR2 SFDVKD. V lost 2 bases to trimming and J lost 3 bases; unmatched junction nucleotides: 4. The CDR3 bases are TGTGCCACCAGTGATTCTCGGACAGGGGTCTACGAGCAGTACTTC. Encoded protein: CATSDSRTGVYEQYF.

This clonotype was seen repeatedly, ten times or more. The CDR3 DNA reads as TGTGCCAGCGCCATGGCGGGAGAGGTTGAGCAGTTCTTC. It codes for CASAMAGEVEQFF. The chain is built from TRBV3-1 and TRBJ2-1; 7 bases line up with TRBD2. The CDR3 sequence is 13 residues long. Trimming at V came to 8 bases and at J to 9 bases, leaving 10 bases not matched to a gene. The germline V gene encodes CDR1 LGHDT and CDR2 YNNKEL (reference sequence).

This rearrangement joins TRBV15 to TRBJ1-4; D might be TRBD1 (6 bases). In germline, CDR1 is LNHNV, CDR2 YYDKDF (reference sequence). Trimming pared 0 bases from V and 7 bases from J, leaving 15 bases between. The CDR3 consists of 16 residues. The CDR3 here is CATSRDRQGTIEKLFF. The CDR3 coding sequence is TGTGCCACCAGCAGAGATCGTCAGGGGACAATTGAAAAACTGTTTTTT.